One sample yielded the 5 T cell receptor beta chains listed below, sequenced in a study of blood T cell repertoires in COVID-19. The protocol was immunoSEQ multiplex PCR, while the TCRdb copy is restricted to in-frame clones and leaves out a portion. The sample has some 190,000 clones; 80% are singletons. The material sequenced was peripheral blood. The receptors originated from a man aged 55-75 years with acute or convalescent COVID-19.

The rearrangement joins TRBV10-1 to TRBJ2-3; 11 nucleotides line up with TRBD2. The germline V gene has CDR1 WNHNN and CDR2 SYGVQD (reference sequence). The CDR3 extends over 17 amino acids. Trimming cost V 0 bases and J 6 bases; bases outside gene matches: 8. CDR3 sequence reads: CASSESKTSGKYDTQYF. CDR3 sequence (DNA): TGCGCCAGCAGTGAGTCGAAGACTAGCGGGAAGTACGATACGCAGTATTTT.

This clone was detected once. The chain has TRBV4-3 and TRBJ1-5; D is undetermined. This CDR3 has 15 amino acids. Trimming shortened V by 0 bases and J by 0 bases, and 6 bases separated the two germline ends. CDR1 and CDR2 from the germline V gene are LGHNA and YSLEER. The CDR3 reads CASSQDVSSNQPQHF. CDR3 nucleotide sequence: TGCGCCAGCAGCCAAGATGTCAGTAGCAATCAGCCCCAGCATTTT.

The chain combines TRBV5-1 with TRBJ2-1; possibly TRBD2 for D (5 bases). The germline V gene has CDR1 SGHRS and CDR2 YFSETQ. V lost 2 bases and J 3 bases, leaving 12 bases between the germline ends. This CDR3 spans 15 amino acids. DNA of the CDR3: TGCGCCAGCAGCTTCAAGGGAGTCCACTACAATGAGCAGTTCTTC. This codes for CASSFKGVHYNEQFF.

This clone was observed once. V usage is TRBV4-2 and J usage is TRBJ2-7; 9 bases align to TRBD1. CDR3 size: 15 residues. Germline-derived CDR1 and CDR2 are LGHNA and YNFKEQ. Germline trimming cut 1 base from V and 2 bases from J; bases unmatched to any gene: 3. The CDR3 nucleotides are TGTGCCAGCAGCCAAGCGGGACAGGGACCCTACGAGCAGTACTTC. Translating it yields CASSQAGQGPYEQYF.

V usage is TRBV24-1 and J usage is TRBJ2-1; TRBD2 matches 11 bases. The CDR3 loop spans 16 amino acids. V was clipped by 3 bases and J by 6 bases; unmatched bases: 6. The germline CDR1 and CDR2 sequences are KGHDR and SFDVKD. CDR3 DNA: TGTGCCACCAGTGATATGATAGCGGGAGGGGGCAATGAGCAGTTCTTC. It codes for CATSDMIAGGGNEQFF.